This record concerns one T cell receptor beta chain sequence. In the PCR, 60 Vbeta and 13 Jbeta primers were used. Clones were sequenced by immunoSEQ multiplex PCR, and TCRdb holds only the in-frame ones, with some missing. Here the sample spans 90,000 to 100,000 clones, 70% to 80% being singletons. This record belongs to a study of cytomegalovirus exposure and HLA in healthy donors. The sequence was obtained from a man between 60 and 75 years old in good health and CMV-seropositive. What was sequenced was PBMCs.

This CDR3 is CASSIQLAGIVDTQYF. In DNA form, the CDR3 reads TGTGCCAGCAGTATCCAACTAGCGGGGATTGTAGATACGCAGTATTTT. The genes are TRBV2 and TRBJ2-3; 10 bases align to TRBD2. Losses at the gene ends were 5 bases for V and 5 bases for J; bases not matched to a gene: 10. This CDR3 spans 16 amino acids. CDR1 is SNHLY, CDR2 FYNNEI, per germline. Supplemented by reference TRBV2 and TRBJ2-3, the full variable domain reads EPEVTQTPSHQVTQMGQEVILRCVPISNHLYFYWYRQILGQKVEFLVSFYNNEISEKSEIFDDQFSVERPDGSNFTLKIRSTKLEDSAMYFCASSIQLAGIVDTQYFGPGTRLTVL.